These 13 T cell receptor beta chains came from one sample sequenced in a study of T cells in Graves' hyperthyroidism and ophthalmopathy (dated by TCRdb to about 2019). Library preparation used multiplex PCR. Sequencing was performed on an Illumina HiSeq 2000. The TCR beta CDR3 regions were amplified from the RNA transcripts. The first round of RT-PCR for the TCR CDR3 was performed with the HTBI primer set and the Qiagen OneStep RT-PCR kit. TCRdb handled the public reads itself, with Q25 trimming in fastp and clone calling in MiXCR, and kept productive beta chains. Entries are consolidated by CDR3 protein sequence, retaining the most common genes and DNA. For this sample the table gives hundreds of thousands of distinct CDR3 sequences, of which roughly 16% were detected only once. Together, the top ten hold 3% to 4% of the sample. Sample: blood. These receptor sequences come from a woman aged 25-40 years with Graves' hyperthyroidism.

This clonotype was seen many times. The J gene is TRBJ2-7, the V gene TRBV18, with TRBD1 matching over 7 bases. The V gene end was trimmed by 8 bases and the J gene end by 2 bases; junction bases not matched to a gene: 6. The germline CDR1 and CDR2 sequences are KGHSH and LQKENI. CDR3 length equals 13 residues. The CDR3 spells CASSPQGAYEQYF. DNA of the CDR3: TGTGCCAGCAGCCCTCAGGGGGCCTACGAGCAGTACTTC.

At least ten counts were recorded for this clonotype. This chain joins TRBV28 and TRBJ2-2; 8 bases match TRBD1. CDR1 is MDHEN, CDR2 SYDVKM, per germline. Germline trimming cut 4 bases from V and 4 bases from J; bases unmatched to any gene: 8. The CDR3 length is 16 residues. The CDR3 reads CASSSLRDRPTGELFF. The CDR3 region has the DNA TGTGCCAGCAGTTCTCTCAGGGACAGGCCCACCGGGGAGCTGTTTTTT.

This clonotype appeared many times. This chain joins TRBV28 and TRBJ2-3; 7 bases line up with TRBD1. J was trimmed by 4 bases and V by 6 bases; bases with no gene match: 4. CDR3 length equals 13 residues. The germline V gene encodes CDR1 MDHEN and CDR2 SYDVKM. The CDR3 DNA reads TGTGCCAGCAGCCGACAGGGCCCAGATACGCAGTATTTT. This codes for CASSRQGPDTQYF.

Points on this clonotype: The CDR3 end shows no conserved phenylalanine or tryptophan, and so a read error is likely. CDR3 loop: CASSLGTGYNEQFV. CDR3 sequence (DNA): TGTGCCAGCAGCTTGGGGACAGGGTACAATGAGCAGTTCGTC. This sequence joins TRBV7-2 and TRBJ2-1; the match to TRBD1 covers 9 bases. CDR1 is SGHTA, CDR2 FQGNSA, per germline. Losses at the gene ends were 3 bases for V and 4 bases for J; bases not matched to a gene: 1. The CDR3 has 14 residues.

This clonotype was seen ten or more times. V and J are TRBV28 and TRBJ2-3; 8 bases align to TRBD1. The CDR3 totals 16 residues. V lost 5 bases to trimming and J lost 4 bases; unmatched junction nucleotides: 11. Germline CDR1 and CDR2: MDHEN and SYDVKM. CDR3 coding DNA: TGTGCCAGCAGTCCCGCGACAGGGGAATCATCAGATACGCAGTATTTT. Translation gives CASSPATGESSDTQYF.

Only a few counts were recorded for this clonotype. The CDR3 DNA reads as TGTGCCAGCAGTGAACTAGGGAATTCTAACTATGGCTACACCTTC. It codes for CASSELGNSNYGYTF. The V and J genes are TRBV25-1 and TRBJ1-2; D gene uncertain. The germline gives CDR1 MGHDK, CDR2 SYGVNS. V lost 2 bases, J lost 0 bases, and 10 bases lay in between. The CDR3 extends over 15 amino acids.

The chain employs TRBV6-1 and TRBJ1-6; D is perhaps TRBD1 (5 bases). Germline values: CDR1 MNHNS, CDR2 SASEGT. CDR3 length equals 14 residues. The ends were cut back, 3 bases at V and 10 bases at J, with 13 bases in the middle. The CDR3 loop reads CASSEARAGSPLHF. The DNA of the CDR3 is TGTGCCAGCAGTGAGGCCAGGGCCGGATCACCCCTCCACTTT.

This clonotype was counted at least ten times. The gene calls are TRBV12-3 or TRBV12-4 and TRBJ2-3; weak D call: TRBD2 (7 bases). V gave up 7 bases and J gave up 5 bases, with 13 bases separating them. CDR3 size: 13 residues. CDR3 coding DNA: TGTGCCAGCAATGGCGGGGGCATAGATACGCAGTATTTT. Its translation: CASNGGGIDTQYF.

This clonotype was found many times. The rearrangement links TRBV12-3 or TRBV12-4 to TRBJ2-3; 7 nucleotides match TRBD2. CDR3 length: 15 amino acids. J gave up 6 bases and V 0 bases, and 6 bases lay outside the gene matches. This chain's CDR3 is CASSLAGGPSDTQYF. The CDR3 DNA sequence: TGTGCCAGCAGTTTAGCGGGAGGGCCGTCGGATACGCAGTATTTT.

This sequence joins TRBV9 and TRBJ2-7, with 8 bases matching TRBD2. V shed 3 bases, J shed 6 bases, and the junction held 14 bases outside the gene matches. This CDR3 region has 16 residues. From germline, CDR1 is SGDLS and CDR2 YYNGEE. The CDR3 nucleotides are TGTGCCAGCAGCGACGATCCTGGGAGCGGGAGACGCGAGCAGTACTTC. It is translated as CASSDDPGSGRREQYF.

This clonotype appeared once. A read error may be the cause here, since a much bigger clone is one base away. J is TRBJ1-1 and V is TRBV18; TRBD1 might be the D (6 bases). CDR3 length: 15 amino acids. Germline CDR1 is KGHSH and CDR2 is LQKENI. The CDR3 DNA sequence: TGTGCCAGCTCACCCACGACGGGAGGGGACACTGCAGCTTTCTTT. Translated, it gives CASSPTTGGDTAAFF.

This chain joins TRBV6-9 and TRBJ2-3; TRBD2 matches at 10 bases. The CDR3 extends over 16 amino acids. V was clipped by 4 bases and J by 8 bases; unmatched bases: 12. Germline CDR1 MNHGY, CDR2 SVAAGI. CDR3 sequence: CASSSALAGAEGTQYF. DNA for the CDR3: TGTGCCAGCAGTTCCGCCCTAGCGGGGGCTGAAGGTACGCAGTATTTT.

The CDR3 DNA reads as TGCAGCGTTGTAGGGGGGGGCTTTGGCTACACCTTC. Protein sequence: CSVVGGGFGYTF. This chain links TRBV29-1 with TRBJ1-2; D is perhaps TRBD1 (6 bases). This CDR3 region has 12 residues. Germline V gives CDR1 SQVTM, CDR2 ANQGSEA. V lost 4 bases, J lost 7 bases, and 13 bases lay in between.